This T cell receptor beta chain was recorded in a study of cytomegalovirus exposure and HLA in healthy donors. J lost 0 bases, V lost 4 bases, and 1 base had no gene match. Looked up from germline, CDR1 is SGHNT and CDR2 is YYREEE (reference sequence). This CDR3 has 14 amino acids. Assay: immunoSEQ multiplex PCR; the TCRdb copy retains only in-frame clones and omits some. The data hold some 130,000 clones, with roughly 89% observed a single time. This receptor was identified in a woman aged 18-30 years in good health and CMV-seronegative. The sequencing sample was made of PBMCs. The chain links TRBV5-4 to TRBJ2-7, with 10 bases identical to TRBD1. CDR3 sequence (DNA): TGTGCCAGCAGCCGGGACAGGGGCTCCTACGAGCAGTACTTC. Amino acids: CASSRDRGSYEQYF.